This T cell receptor beta chain was captured by sequencing in a study of shared clonotypes between healthy human individuals. For the study at large: Each donor contributed plates that comprised three CD4 naive, three CD4 memory, two CD8 naive and one CD8 memory. Study results and limitations: A handful of donors held about 4.5% of naive CD4 clonotypes in common.

The authors combined CD45RO+ cells with CCR7-negative CD45RA+ TemRA cells as CD8 memory. V dropped 1 base and J dropped 10 bases, with 20 bases sitting between them. CDR1 and CDR2 from the germline V gene are SGHAT and FQNNGV. There are 16 residues in the CDR3. Samples underwent the assay at deep level. Here immunoSEQ multiplex PCR was the method, and the copy in TCRdb shows in-frame clones only, minus some. In the table there are about 92,000 clones, 60% to 75% of which are singletons. Remarks on this clone: What it recognizes is unknown.

What was sequenced was memory CD8+ T cells sorted from blood. The subset was: CD45RO+ cells pooled with CCR7-negative TemRA cells. The chain couples TRBV11-2 to TRBJ2-1, with TRBD2 as a possible D gene (5 bases). This clonotype was obtained from a man younger than 45 in good health. DNA for the CDR3: TGTGCCAGCAGCTTAGCCCCGTCTGGGAGAGCGGCCGAGCAGTTCTTC. The encoded protein is CASSLAPSGRAAEQFF.